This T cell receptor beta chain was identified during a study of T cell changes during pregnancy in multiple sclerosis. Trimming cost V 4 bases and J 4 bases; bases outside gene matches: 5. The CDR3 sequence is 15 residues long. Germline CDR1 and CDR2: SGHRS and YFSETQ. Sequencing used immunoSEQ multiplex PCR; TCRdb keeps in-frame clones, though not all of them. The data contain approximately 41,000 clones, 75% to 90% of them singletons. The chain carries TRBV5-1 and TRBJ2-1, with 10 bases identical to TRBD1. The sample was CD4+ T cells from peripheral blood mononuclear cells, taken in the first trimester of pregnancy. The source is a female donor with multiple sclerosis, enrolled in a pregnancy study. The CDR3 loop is CASSGGTGAYNEQFF. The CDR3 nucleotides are TGCGCCAGCAGCGGGGGGACAGGGGCATACAATGAGCAGTTCTTC.